Below are 13 T cell receptor beta chains sequenced from a single sample in a study of control samples from healthy donors and cancer patients. Sequenced by immunoSEQ multiplex PCR; TCRdb stores in-frame clones only, minus some. Its table lists under 200,000 clones. Sample: blood. Receptors were obtained from a woman aged 25-40 years in good health.

The chain has TRBV27 and TRBJ2-7; D unresolved. Per the germline V gene, CDR1 is MNHEY and CDR2 is SMNVEV (reference sequence). Trimming stripped 0 bases from V and 0 bases from J, with 15 bases between. The CDR3 has 17 residues. CDR3 region: CASSLSFRAASSYEQYF. CDR3 coding DNA: TGTGCCAGCAGTTTATCATTTAGGGCGGCCAGCTCCTACGAGCAGTACTTC.

The chain recombines TRBV6-5 with TRBJ2-7, with TRBD1 matching over 8 bases. The V and J ends lost 7 bases and 2 bases, in that order; junction bases with no gene match: 7. The CDR3 totals 14 residues. The germline V gene encodes CDR1 MNHEY and CDR2 SVGAGI. The CDR3 coding sequence is TGTGCCAGCACCTTGGGGACAGGCCCCTACGAGCAGTACTTC. This encodes CASTLGTGPYEQYF.

Comments on this clone: Other nucleotide sequences in the sample specify the same CDR3. This chain uses TRBV27 with TRBJ2-7; D uncertain. The CDR3 contains 11 residues. The V end lost 4 bases, the J end lost 1 base, and 2 bases lay between the germline ends. Germline assignment: CDR1 MNHEY and CDR2 SMNVEV (reference sequence). CDR3 in amino acids: CASSSSYEQYF. The CDR3 bases are TGTGCCAGCAGTTCATCCTACGAGCAGTACTTC.

This chain uses TRBV2 with TRBJ1-1, with 9 bases lining up with TRBD1. Trimming removed 9 bases from V and 3 bases from J; junction bases left unmatched: 5. Germline V gene sequence: CDR1 SNHLY, CDR2 FYNNEI. The CDR3 covers 13 residues. CDR3 nucleotides: TGTGCCAGTGACAGGACAGGGGACACTGAAGCTTTCTTT. The encoded protein is CASDRTGDTEAFF.

The chain carries TRBV10-1 and TRBJ1-1, with D maybe TRBD1 (6 bases). From germline, CDR1 is WNHNN and CDR2 SYGVQD (reference sequence). Trimming removed 2 bases from V and 3 bases from J, with 13 bases in between. The CDR3 is 15 amino acids. The CDR3 nucleotides read TGCGCCAGCAGTGAGGGGGCAGGGGCGGACACTGAAGCTTTCTTT. It specifies CASSEGAGADTEAFF.

V is TRBV12-3 or TRBV12-4 and J is TRBJ1-5, with D unclear. Trimming cost V 3 bases and J 0 bases, with 0 bases left between them. This CDR3 spans 12 amino acids. CDR3 nucleotide sequence: TGTGCCAGCAGTTTTAGCAATCAGCCCCAGCATTTT. Residues: CASSFSNQPQHF.

The chain has TRBV6-5 and TRBJ1-2; TRBD1 agrees at 8 bases. V dropped 8 bases and J dropped 7; count of bases not matched to a gene: 15. The V gene's germline CDR1 is MNHEY and CDR2 SVGAGI. The CDR3 is made up of 15 amino acids. The CDR3 protein is CASPYSLDREGGYTF. CDR3 nucleotides: TGTGCCAGCCCCTACTCGTTGGACAGGGAAGGTGGCTACACCTTC.

This chain uses TRBV6-1 with TRBJ2-1; D is tentatively TRBD1 or TRBD2 (5 bases each). Germline values: CDR1 MNHNS, CDR2 SASEGT. The CDR3 runs 16 residues. Trimming stripped 1 base from V and 7 bases from J, with 17 bases between. The CDR3 protein is CASSEVGTTKTNEQFF. The DNA of the CDR3 is TGTGCCAGCAGTGAAGTTGGGACCACGAAAACGAATGAGCAGTTCTTC.

This clone is large by frequency. This chain links TRBV27 with TRBJ1-1; 7 bases map to TRBD1. The germline gives CDR1 MNHEY, CDR2 SMNVEV (reference sequence). The CDR3 runs 15 residues. J gave up 5 bases and V 0 bases, and 6 bases lay outside the gene matches. CDR3 residues: CASSLSPGGGTEAFF. The CDR3 bases are TGTGCCAGCAGTTTATCGCCAGGGGGAGGTACTGAAGCTTTCTTT.

V is TRBV5-4 and J is TRBJ2-3; D not certain. Trimming stripped 2 bases from V and 2 bases from J, with 9 bases between. The germline V gene encodes CDR1 SGHNT and CDR2 YYREEE (reference sequence). This CDR3 is 14 amino acids long. DNA for the CDR3: TGTGCCAGCAGCTTAGACCGCTCCACAGATACGCAGTATTTT. It codes for CASSLDRSTDTQYF.

The rearrangement uses TRBV9 and TRBJ1-2; 11 bases match TRBD1. Germline assignment: CDR1 SGDLS and CDR2 YYNGEE. V lost 4 bases to trimming and J lost 1 base; unmatched junction nucleotides: 9. The CDR3 is 17 amino acids. In DNA, the CDR3 is TGTGCCAGCAGCCCCAGCGCCGGGACAGGGGGTAACTATGGCTACACCTTC. It codes for CASSPSAGTGGNYGYTF.

The V and J genes are TRBV27 and TRBJ1-5; tentative D call: TRBD1 (5 bases). CDR3 length: 14 residues. V lost 2 bases and J 6 bases, leaving 11 bases between the germline ends. Germline V CDR1 and CDR2: MNHEY, SMNVEV (reference sequence). CDR3 in amino acids: CASSLNQGGQPQHF. Here the CDR3 DNA reads TGTGCCAGCAGTTTAAACCAGGGCGGTCAGCCCCAGCATTTT.

This chain links TRBV7-9 with TRBJ1-2, with D unresolved. Looked up from germline, CDR1 is SEHNR and CDR2 is FQNEAQ (reference sequence). V lost 5 bases to trimming and J lost 5 bases, with 6 bases between them. The CDR3 sequence is 11 residues long. Here the CDR3 DNA reads TGTGCCAGCAGCCCGTCGTATGGCTACACCTTC. It specifies CASSPSYGYTF.